The 4 T cell receptor beta chains in this list originate from one sample, sequenced in a study of blood T cell repertoires in COVID-19. Here immunoSEQ multiplex PCR was the method, and the copy in TCRdb shows in-frame clones only, minus some. This table holds nearly 250,000 clones, approximately 82% found once. Sequenced sample: peripheral blood. All receptors come from a woman older than 75 with acute or convalescent COVID-19.

This rearrangement joins TRBV14 to TRBJ2-7; maybe TRBD1 (5 bases). V lost 4 bases and J lost 3, with 7 bases in between. There are 12 residues in the CDR3. Germline CDR1 reads SGHDN; CDR2 reads FVKESK. The CDR3 region has the DNA TGTGCCAGCAGCCCCCAGGGCTACGAGCAGTACTTC. Amino acid sequence: CASSPQGYEQYF. The full variable domain, in which reference TRBV14 and TRBJ2-7 provide the parts outside the CDR3, is EAGVTQFPSHSVIEKGQTVTLRCDPISGHDNLYWYRRVMGKEIKFLLHFVKESKQDESGMPNNRFLAERTGGTYSTLKVQPAELEDSGVYFCASSPQGYEQYFGPGTRLTVT.

The chain uses TRBV18 and TRBJ2-5; 7 bases match TRBD1. The V gene's germline CDR1 is KGHSH and CDR2 LQKENI. V was pared by 8 bases and J by 1 base, with 1 base of the junction left unmatched. This CDR3 spans 12 amino acids. CDR3 sequence: CASTGVQETQYF. The CDR3 nucleotides are TGTGCCAGCACAGGGGTCCAAGAGACCCAGTACTTC.

J is TRBJ1-1 and V is TRBV6-6; no firm D call. V was clipped by 8 bases and J by 1 base, with 11 bases between them. CDR3 length: 13 residues. Per the germline V gene, CDR1 is MNHNY and CDR2 is SVGAGI (reference sequence). The CDR3 loop reads CASSFERNTEAFF. In DNA, the CDR3 is TGTGCCAGCTCCTTTGAGCGGAACACTGAAGCTTTCTTT.

The chain joins TRBV24-1 to TRBJ1-2; D unclear. Germline assignment: CDR1 KGHDR and CDR2 SFDVKD. V lost 2 bases and J 8 bases, leaving 11 bases between the germline ends. The CDR3 runs 13 residues. Here the CDR3 DNA reads TGTGCCACCAGTGATTCCTACTCTAAGGGCTACACCTTC. It specifies CATSDSYSKGYTF.